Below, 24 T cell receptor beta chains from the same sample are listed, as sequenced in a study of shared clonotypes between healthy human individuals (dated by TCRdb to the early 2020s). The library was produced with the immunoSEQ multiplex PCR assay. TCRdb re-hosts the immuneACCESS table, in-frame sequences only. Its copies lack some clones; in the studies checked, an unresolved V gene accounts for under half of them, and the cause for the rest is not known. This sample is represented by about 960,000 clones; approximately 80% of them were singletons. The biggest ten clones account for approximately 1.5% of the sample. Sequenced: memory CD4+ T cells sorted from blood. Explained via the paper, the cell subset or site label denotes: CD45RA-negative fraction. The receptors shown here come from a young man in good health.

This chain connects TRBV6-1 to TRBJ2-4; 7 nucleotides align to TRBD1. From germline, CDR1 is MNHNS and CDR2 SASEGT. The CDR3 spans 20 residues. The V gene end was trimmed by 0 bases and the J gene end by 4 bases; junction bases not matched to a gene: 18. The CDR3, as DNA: TGTGCCAGCAGTGAAGCTCCCTGGGACGGGACAGCCAAAAGGAAAAACATTCAGTACTTC. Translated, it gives CASSEAPWDGTAKRKNIQYF.

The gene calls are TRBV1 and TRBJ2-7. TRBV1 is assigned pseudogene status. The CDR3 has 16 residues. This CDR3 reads CTSSQEWARKGYEQYF. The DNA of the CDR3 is TGCACCAGCAGCCAAGAATGGGCTAGGAAAGGTTACGAGCAGTACTTC.

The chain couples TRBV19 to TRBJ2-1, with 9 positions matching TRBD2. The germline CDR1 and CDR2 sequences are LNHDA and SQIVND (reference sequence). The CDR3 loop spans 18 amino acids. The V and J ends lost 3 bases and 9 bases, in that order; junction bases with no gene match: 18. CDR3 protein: CASSMTRGFAGGFVEQFF. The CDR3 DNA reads TGTGCCAGTAGTATGACCCGGGGTTTTGCGGGAGGGTTTGTTGAGCAGTTCTTC.

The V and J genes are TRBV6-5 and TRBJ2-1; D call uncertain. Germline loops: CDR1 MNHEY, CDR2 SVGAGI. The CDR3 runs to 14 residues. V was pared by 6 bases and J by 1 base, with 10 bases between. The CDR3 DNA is TGTGCCAGCAGCCGGGTTCCGTCCTACAATGAGCAGTTCTTC. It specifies CASSRVPSYNEQFF.

CDR3 region: CASIGPNRGGYTF. The CDR3 region has the DNA TGTGCCAGCATTGGGCCCAATAGGGGTGGCTACACCTTC. V gene TRBV28 combines with J gene TRBJ1-2; maybe TRBD1 (5 bases). This CDR3 is built from 13 residues. Trimming stripped 7 bases from V and 7 bases from J, with 16 bases between. Germline V gives CDR1 MDHEN, CDR2 SYDVKM.

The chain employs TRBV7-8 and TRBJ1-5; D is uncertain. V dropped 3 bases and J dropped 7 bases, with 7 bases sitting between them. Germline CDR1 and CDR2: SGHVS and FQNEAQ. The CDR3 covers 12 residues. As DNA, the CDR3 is TGTGCCAGCAGCTTCACTGGACAGCCCCAGCATTTT. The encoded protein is CASSFTGQPQHF.

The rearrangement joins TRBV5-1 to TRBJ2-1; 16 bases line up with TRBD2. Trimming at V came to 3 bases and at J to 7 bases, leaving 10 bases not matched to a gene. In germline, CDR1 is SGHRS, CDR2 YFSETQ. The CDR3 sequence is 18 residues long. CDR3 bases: TGCGCCAGCAGCTCCACCGGGACTAGCGGGAGGGCCCGGAATGAGCAGTTCTTC. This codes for CASSSTGTSGRARNEQFF.

CDR3 residues: CAISEGQPNQPQHF. The CDR3, as DNA: TGTGCCATCAGTGAGGGACAGCCCAATCAGCCCCAGCATTTT. This chain connects TRBV10-3 to TRBJ1-5, with D possibly TRBD1 on 6 matching bases. The V end was cut by 2 bases, the J end by 3 bases, with 8 bases between. The CDR3 is 14 residues long. Germline V gene data show CDR1 as ENHRY and CDR2 as SYGVKD.

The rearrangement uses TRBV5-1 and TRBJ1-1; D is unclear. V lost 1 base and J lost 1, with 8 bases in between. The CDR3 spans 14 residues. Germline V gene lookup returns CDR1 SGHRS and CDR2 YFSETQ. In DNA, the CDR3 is TGCGCCAGCAGCTTGAGCGGGAGGAACACTGAAGCTTTCTTT. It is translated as CASSLSGRNTEAFF.

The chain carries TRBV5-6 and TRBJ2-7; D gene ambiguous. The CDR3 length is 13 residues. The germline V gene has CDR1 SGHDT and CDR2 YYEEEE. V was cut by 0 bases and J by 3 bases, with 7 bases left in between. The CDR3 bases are TGTGCCAGCAGCTTGGAGTCCTACTACGAGCAGTACTTC. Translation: CASSLESYYEQYF.

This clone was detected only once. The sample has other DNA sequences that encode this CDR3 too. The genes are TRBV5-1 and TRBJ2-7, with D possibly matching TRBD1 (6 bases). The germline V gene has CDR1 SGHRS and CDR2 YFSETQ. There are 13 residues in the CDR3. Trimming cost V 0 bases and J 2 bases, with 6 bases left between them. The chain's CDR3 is CASSLEGAYEQYF. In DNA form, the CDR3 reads TGCGCCAGCAGCTTGGAGGGGGCCTACGAGCAGTACTTC.

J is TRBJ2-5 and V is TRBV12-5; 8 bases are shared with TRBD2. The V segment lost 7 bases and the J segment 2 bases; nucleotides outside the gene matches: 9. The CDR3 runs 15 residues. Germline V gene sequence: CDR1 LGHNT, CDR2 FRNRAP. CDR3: CASADIGRAQETQYF. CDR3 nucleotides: TGTGCTAGTGCTGATATCGGGAGGGCTCAAGAGACCCAGTACTTC.

This chain's CDR3 is CASSKPYRTGVCNSPLHF. The CDR3 DNA reads as TGTGCCAGCAGCAAACCCTACCGGACAGGGGTGTGTAATTCACCCCTCCACTTT. The chain links TRBV21-1 to TRBJ1-6; the table's D call, TRBD1, has no DNA check behind it. TRBV21-1 is recorded as a pseudogene. The CDR3 loop spans 18 amino acids.

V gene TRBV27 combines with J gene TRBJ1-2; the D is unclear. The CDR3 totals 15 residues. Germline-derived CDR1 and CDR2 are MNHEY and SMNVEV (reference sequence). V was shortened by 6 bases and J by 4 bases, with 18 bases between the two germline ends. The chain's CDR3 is CASSPMLRQIYGYTF. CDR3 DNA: TGTGCCAGCAGCCCGATGCTTCGGCAGATCTATGGCTACACCTTC.

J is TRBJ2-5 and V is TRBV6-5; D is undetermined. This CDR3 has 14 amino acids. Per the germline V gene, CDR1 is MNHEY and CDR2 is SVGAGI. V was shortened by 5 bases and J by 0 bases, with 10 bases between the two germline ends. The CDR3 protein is CASSDGLNQETQYF. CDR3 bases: TGTGCCAGCAGTGACGGCTTAAACCAAGAGACCCAGTACTTC.

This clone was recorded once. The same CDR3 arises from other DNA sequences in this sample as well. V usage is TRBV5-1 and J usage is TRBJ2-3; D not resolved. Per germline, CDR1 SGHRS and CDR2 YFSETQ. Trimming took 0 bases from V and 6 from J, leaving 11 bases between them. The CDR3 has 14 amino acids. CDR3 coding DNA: TGCGCCAGCAGCTTGGGAAGCCTCACGGATACGCAGTATTTT. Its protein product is CASSLGSLTDTQYF.

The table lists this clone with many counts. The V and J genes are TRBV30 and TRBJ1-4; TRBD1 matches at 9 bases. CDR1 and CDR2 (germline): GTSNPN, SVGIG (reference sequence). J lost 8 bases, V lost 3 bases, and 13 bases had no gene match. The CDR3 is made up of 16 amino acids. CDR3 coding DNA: TGTGCCTGGAGAAGAAAACAGGGGGCACAGGGAGAAAAACTGTTTTTT. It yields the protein CAWRRKQGAQGEKLFF.

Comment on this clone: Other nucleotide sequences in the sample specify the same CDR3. The CDR3 bases are TGCGCCAGCAGCTCGGACAGGGTTTACGAGCAGTACTTC. This translates into CASSSDRVYEQYF. The chain links TRBV5-1 to TRBJ2-7; TRBD1 matches 8 bases. From germline, CDR1 is SGHRS and CDR2 YFSETQ. Trimming removed 3 bases from V and 4 bases from J; junction bases left unmatched: 3. The CDR3 has 13 amino acids.

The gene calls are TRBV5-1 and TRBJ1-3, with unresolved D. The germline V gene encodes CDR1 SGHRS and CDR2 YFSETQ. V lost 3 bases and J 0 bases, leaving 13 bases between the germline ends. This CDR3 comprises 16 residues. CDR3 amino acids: CASSSDGPSSGNTIYF. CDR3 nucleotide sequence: TGCGCCAGCAGCTCGGACGGACCTAGCTCTGGAAACACCATATATTTT.

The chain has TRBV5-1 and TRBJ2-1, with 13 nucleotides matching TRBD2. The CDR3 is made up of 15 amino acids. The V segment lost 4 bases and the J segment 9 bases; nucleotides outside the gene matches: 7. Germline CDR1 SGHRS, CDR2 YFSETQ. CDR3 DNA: TGCGCCAGCAGCCCACTAGCGGGAGGGCCCGGTGAGCAGTTCTTC. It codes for CASSPLAGGPGEQFF.

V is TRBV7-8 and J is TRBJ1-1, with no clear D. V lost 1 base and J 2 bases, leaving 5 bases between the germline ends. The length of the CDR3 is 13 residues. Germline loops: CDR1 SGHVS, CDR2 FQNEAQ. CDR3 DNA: TGTGCCAGCAGCTTAGAATACAACACTGAAGCTTTCTTT. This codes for CASSLEYNTEAFF. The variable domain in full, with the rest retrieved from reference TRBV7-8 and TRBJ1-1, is GAGVSQSPRYKVAKRGQDVALRCDPISGHVSLFWYQQALGQGPEFLTYFQNEAQLDKSGLPSDRFFAERPEGSVSTLKIQRTQQEDSAVYLCASSLEYNTEAFFGQGTRLTVV.

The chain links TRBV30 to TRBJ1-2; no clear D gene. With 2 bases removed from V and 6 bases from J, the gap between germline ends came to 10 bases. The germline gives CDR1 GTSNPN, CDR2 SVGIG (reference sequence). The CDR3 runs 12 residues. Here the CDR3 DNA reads TGTGCCTGGAGTATGGTATTGGATGGCTACACCTTC. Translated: CAWSMVLDGYTF.

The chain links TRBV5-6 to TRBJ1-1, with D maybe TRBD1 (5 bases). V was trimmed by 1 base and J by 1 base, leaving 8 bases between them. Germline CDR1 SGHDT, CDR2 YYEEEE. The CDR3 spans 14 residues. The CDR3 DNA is TGTGCCAGCAGCTTGTTGGGGGGGAACACTGAAGCTTTCTTT. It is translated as CASSLLGGNTEAFF.

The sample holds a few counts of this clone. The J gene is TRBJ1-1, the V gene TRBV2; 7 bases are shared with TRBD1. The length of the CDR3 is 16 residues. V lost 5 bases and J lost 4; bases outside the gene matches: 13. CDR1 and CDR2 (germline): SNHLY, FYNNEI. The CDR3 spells CASSFLTDRVGTEAFF. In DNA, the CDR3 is TGTGCCAGCAGTTTCCTAACCGACAGGGTGGGCACTGAAGCTTTCTTT. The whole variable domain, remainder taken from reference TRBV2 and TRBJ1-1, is EPEVTQTPSHQVTQMGQEVILRCVPISNHLYFYWYRQILGQKVEFLVSFYNNEISEKSEIFDDQFSVERPDGSNFTLKIRSTKLEDSAMYFCASSFLTDRVGTEAFFGQGTRLTVV.